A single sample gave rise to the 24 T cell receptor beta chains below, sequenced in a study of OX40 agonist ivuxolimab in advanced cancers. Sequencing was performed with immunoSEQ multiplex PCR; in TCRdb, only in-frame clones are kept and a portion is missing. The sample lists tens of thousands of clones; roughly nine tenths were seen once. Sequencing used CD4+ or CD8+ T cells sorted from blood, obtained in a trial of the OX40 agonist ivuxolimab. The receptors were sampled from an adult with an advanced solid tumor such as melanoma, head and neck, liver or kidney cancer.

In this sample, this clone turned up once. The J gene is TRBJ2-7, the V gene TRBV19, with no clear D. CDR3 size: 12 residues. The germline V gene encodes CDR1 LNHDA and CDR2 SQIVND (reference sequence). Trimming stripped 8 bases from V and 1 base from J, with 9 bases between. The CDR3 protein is CASEGESYEQYF. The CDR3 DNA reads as TGTGCCAGTGAAGGTGAATCCTACGAGCAGTACTTC.

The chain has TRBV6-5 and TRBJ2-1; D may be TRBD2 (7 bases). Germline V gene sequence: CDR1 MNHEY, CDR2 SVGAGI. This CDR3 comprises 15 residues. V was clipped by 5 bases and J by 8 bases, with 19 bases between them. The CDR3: CASSPDGGAADEQFF. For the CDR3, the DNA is TGTGCCAGCAGTCCCGATGGGGGGGCCGCAGATGAGCAGTTCTTC.

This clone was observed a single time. The CDR3: CARLDPDTGELFF. CDR3 sequence (DNA): TGTGCCAGGCTTGACCCGGACACCGGGGAGCTGTTTTTT. The gene calls are TRBV2 and TRBJ2-2; no reliable D call. Germline V gene sequence: CDR1 SNHLY, CDR2 FYNNEI. The CDR3 sequence is 13 residues long. Trimming pared 9 bases from V and 3 bases from J, leaving 11 bases between.

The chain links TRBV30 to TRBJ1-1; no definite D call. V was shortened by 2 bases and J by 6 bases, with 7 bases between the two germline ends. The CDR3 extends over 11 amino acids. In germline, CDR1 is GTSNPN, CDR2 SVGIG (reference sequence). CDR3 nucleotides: TGTGCCTGGAGTCCGGGCTCTGAAGCTTTCTTT. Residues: CAWSPGSEAFF.

CDR3 amino acids: CASRVTRMNTEAFF. CDR3 bases: TGTGCCAGCAGGGTGACCCGCATGAACACTGAAGCTTTCTTT. The chain is built from TRBV28 and TRBJ1-1; D unresolved. Germline CDR1 reads MDHEN; CDR2 reads SYDVKM. Trimming removed 6 bases from V and 0 bases from J, with 11 bases in between. The CDR3 has 14 amino acids.

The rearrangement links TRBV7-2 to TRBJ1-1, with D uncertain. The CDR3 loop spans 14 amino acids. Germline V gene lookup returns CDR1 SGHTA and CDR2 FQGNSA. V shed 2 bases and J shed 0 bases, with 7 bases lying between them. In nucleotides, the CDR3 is TGTGCCAGCAGCTTATTCCTCATGAACACTGAAGCTTTCTTT. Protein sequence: CASSLFLMNTEAFF.

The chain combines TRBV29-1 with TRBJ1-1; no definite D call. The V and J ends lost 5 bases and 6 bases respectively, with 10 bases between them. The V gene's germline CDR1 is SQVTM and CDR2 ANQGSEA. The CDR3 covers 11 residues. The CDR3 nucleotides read TGCAGCGTTTTCGAGGGCGCTGAAGCTTTCTTT. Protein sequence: CSVFEGAEAFF. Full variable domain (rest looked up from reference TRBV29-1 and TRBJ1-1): SAVISQKPSRDICQRGTSLTIQCQVDSQVTMMFWYRQQPGQSLTLIATANQGSEATYESGFVIDKFPISRPNLTFSTLTVSNMSPEDSSIYLCSVFEGAEAFFGQGTRLTVV.

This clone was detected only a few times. This CDR3 reads CASSSPYEQYF. Written as DNA, the CDR3 is TGTGCCAGCAGCTCCCCCTACGAGCAGTACTTC. The chain uses TRBV7-8 and TRBJ2-7; the D is unclear. Germline lookup yields CDR1 SGHVS and CDR2 FQNEAQ. This CDR3 region has 11 residues. With 4 bases removed from V and 2 bases from J, the gap between germline ends came to 3 bases.

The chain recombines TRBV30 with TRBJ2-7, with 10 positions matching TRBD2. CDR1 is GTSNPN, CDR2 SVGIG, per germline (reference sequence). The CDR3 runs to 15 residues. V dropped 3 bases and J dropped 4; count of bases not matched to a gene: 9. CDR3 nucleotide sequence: TGTGCCTGGAGGGATCGGACTAGCGGAGGTTACGAGCAGTACTTC. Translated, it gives CAWRDRTSGGYEQYF.

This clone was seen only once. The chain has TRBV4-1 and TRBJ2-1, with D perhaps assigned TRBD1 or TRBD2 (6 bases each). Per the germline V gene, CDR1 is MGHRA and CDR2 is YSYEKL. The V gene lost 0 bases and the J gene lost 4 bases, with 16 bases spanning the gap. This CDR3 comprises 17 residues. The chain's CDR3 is CASSQDRIGGQYNEQFF. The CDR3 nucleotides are TGCGCCAGCAGCCAAGATCGGATCGGGGGCCAGTACAATGAGCAGTTCTTC.

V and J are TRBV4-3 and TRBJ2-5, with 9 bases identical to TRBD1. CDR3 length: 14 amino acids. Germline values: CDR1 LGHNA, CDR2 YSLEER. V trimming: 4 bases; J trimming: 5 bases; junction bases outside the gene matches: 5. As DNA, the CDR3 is TGCGCCAGCAGCCCGGGACAGGGCTACGAGACCCAGTACTTC. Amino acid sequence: CASSPGQGYETQYF.

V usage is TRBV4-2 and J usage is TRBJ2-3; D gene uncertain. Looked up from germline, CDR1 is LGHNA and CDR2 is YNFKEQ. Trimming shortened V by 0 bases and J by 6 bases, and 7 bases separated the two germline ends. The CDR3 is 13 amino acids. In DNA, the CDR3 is TGTGCCAGCAGCCAAGAAGTTTCGGATACGCAGTATTTT. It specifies CASSQEVSDTQYF.

As DNA, the CDR3 is TGTGCCAGCAGCTTGCTGACAGGTGGGGGGACTAACTATGGCTACACCTTC. Its protein product is CASSLLTGGGTNYGYTF. The chain carries TRBV5-5 and TRBJ1-2; D is perhaps TRBD1 (6 bases). CDR1 and CDR2 from the germline V gene are SGHKS and YYEKEE (reference sequence). V was shortened by 1 base and J by 0 bases, with 16 bases between the two germline ends. The CDR3 sequence is 17 residues long.

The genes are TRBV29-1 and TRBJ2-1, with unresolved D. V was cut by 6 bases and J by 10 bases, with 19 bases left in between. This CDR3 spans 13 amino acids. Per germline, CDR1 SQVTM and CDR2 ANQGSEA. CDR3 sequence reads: CSVPDGYSAEQFF. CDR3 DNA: TGCAGCGTACCCGATGGGTACTCAGCAGAGCAGTTCTTC.

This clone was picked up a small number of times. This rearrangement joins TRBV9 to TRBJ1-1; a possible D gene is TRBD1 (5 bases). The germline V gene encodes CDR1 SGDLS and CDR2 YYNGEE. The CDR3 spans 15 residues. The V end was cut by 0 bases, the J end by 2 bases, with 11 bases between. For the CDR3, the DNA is TGTGCCAGCAGCGTAGTATGGGGCTACAACACTGAAGCTTTCTTT. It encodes CASSVVWGYNTEAFF.

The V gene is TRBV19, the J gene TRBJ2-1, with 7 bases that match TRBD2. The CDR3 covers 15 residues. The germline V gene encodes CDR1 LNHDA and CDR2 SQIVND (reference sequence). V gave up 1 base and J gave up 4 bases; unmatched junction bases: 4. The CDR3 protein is CASSIAGGPYNEQFF. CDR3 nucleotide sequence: TGTGCCAGTAGTATAGCGGGAGGACCTTACAATGAGCAGTTCTTC.

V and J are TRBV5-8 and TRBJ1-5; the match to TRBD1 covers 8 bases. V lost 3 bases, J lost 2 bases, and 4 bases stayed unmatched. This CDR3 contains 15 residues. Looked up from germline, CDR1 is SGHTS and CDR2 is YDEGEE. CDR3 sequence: CASSSTGVGNQPQHF. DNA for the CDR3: TGTGCCAGCAGCTCGACAGGGGTAGGCAATCAGCCCCAGCATTTT.

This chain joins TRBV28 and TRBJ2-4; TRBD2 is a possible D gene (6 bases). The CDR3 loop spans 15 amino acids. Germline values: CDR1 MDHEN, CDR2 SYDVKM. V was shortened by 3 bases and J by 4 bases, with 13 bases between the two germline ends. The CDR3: CASSFRGALKNIQYF. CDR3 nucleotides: TGTGCCAGCAGTTTCCGCGGGGCTCTTAAAAACATTCAGTACTTC.

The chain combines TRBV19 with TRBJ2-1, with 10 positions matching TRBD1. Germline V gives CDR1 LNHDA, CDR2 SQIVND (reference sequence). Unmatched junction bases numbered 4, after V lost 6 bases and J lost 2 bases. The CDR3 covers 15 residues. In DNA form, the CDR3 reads TGTGCCAGTAGGGGAGGGACAGGGGCCTACAATGAGCAGTTCTTC. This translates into CASRGGTGAYNEQFF.

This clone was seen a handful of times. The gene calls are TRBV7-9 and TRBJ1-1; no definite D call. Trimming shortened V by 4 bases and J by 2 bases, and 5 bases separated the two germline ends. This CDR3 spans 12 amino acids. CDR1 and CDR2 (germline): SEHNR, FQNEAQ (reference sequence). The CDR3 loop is CASSSINTEAFF. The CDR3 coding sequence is TGTGCCAGCAGCTCGATAAACACTGAAGCTTTCTTT. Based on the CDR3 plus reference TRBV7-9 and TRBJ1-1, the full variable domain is DTGVSQNPRHKITKRGQNVTFRCDPISEHNRLYWYRQTLGQGPEFLTYFQNEAQLEKSRLLSDRFSAERPKGSFSTLEIQRTEQGDSAMYLCASSSINTEAFFGQGTRLTVV.

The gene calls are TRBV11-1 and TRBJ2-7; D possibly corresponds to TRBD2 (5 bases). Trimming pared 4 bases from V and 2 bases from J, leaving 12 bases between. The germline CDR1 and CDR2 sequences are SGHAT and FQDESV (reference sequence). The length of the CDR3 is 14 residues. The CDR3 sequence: CASSSAGIPYEQYF. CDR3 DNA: TGTGCCAGCAGCTCCGCCGGGATCCCCTACGAGCAGTACTTC.

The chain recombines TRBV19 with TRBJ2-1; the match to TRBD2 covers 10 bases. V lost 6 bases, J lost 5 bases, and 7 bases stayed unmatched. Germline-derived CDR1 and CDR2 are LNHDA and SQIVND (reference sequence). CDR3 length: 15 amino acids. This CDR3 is CASRTSGGAHNEQFF. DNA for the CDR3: TGTGCCAGTAGGACCAGCGGGGGGGCGCACAATGAGCAGTTCTTC.

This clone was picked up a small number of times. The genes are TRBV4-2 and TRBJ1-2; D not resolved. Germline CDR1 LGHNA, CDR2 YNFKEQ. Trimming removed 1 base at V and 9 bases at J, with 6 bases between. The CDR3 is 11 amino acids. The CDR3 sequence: CASSQGLSYTF. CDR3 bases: TGTGCCAGCAGCCAAGGCTTGAGCTACACCTTC.

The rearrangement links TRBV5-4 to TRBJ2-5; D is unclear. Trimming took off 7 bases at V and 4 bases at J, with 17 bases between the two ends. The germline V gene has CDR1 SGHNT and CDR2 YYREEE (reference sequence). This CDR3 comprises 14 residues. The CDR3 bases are TGTGCCAGCTCAGCTGAGAACTGGGGAGAGACCCAGTACTTC. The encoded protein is CASSAENWGETQYF. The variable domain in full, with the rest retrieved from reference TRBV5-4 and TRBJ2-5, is ETGVTQSPTHLIKTRGQQVTLRCSSQSGHNTVSWYQQALGQGPQFIFQYYREEENGRGNFPPRFSGLQFPNYSSELNVNALELDDSALYLCASSAENWGETQYFGPGTRLLVL.